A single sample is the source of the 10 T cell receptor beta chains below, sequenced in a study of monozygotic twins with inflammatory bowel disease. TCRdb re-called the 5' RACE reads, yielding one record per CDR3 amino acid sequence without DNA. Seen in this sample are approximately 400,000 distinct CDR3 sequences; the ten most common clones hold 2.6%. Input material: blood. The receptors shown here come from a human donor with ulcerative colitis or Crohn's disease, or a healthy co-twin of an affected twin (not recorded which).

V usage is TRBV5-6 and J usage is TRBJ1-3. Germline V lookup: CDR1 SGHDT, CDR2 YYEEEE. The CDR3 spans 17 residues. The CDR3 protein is CASSLENLPGKGNTIYF.

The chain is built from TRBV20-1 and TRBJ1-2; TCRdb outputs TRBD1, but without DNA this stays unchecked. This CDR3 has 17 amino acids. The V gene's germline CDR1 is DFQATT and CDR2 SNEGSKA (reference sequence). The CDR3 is CSARTPDQVVHNYGYTF.

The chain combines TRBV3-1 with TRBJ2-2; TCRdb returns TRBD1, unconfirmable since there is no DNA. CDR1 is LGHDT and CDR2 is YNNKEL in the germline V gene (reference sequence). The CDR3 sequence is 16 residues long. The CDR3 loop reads CASSPQDRALTGELFF.

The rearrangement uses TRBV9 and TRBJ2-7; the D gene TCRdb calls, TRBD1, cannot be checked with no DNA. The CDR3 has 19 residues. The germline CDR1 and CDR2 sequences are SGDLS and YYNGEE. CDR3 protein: CASSSLTRGGGRGFDEQYF.

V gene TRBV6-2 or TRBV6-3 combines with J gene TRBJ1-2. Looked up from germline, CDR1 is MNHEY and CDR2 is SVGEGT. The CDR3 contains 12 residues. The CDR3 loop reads CASSWQAYGYTF.

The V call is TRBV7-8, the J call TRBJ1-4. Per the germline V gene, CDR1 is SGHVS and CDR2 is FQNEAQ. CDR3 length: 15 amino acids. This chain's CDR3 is CASSSVVGAGEKLFF.

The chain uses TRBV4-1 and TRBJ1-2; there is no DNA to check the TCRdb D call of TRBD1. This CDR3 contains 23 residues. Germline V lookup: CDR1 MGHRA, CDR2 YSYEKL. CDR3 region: CASSQDWTPPGTLPITANYGYTF.

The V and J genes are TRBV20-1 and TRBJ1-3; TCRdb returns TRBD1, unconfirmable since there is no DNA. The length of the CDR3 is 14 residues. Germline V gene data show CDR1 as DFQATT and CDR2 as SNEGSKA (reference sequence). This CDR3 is CSAIDRVQGNTIYF.

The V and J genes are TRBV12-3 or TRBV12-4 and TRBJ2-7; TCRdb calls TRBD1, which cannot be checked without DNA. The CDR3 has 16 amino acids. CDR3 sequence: CASRSGAGGALYEQYF.

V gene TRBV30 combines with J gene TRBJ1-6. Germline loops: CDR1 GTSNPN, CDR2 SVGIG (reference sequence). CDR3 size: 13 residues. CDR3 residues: CAWSRQGNSPLHF.